Listed below are T cell receptor beta chains from one sample, sequenced in a study of blood T cell repertoires in COVID-19. The data were produced by immunoSEQ multiplex PCR, yet TCRdb's version contains in-frame clones alone and is incomplete. The sample yields about 270,000 clones, approximately 89% seen once. Sequencing was performed on PBMCs or T cells enriched from blood (not recorded which). The receptors stem from a man between 40 and 49 years old who had been exposed to COVID-19. The CDR3 runs from the conserved cysteine through the conserved F or W. The D gene is left open where the match is weak. Not every row has a clone size; where given, it reads once, few, many or a size class.

TRBV5-4	TRBJ1-2	TRBD1	-	TGTGCCAGCAGCTTTGGCAGGGGGCTCTATGGCTACACCTTC	CASSFGRGLYGYTF
TRBV3-1/TRBV3-2	TRBJ2-5	TRBD2	-	TGTGCCAGCAGCCGCCTAGCGGGAGGGGAATTCCAAGAGACCCAGTACTTC	CASSRLAGGEFQETQYF
TRBV6-2/TRBV6-3	TRBJ1-2	TRBD1	-	TGTGCCAGCAGCCATGAAGGGACAGCTAATGGCTACACCTTC	CASSHEGTANGYTF
TRBV25-1	TRBJ2-7	TRBD1	-	TGTGCCAGCAGTGTACACGGACAGGGGGCTCACGAGCAGTACTTC	CASSVHGQGAHEQYF
TRBV4-1	TRBJ1-1	-	-	TGCGCCAGCAGCCCGTCACGGGGTATGAACACTGAAGCTTTCTTT	CASSPSRGMNTEAFF
TRBV27	TRBJ2-7	-	few	TGTGCCAGCAGTTTACCCCAGGGCCAGCAGTACTTC	CASSLPQGQQYF
TRBV11-2	TRBJ1-5	-	-	TGTGCCAGCAGCTTAGGACGGTCGCAGGGTGACAATCAGCCCCAGCATTTT	CASSLGRSQGDNQPQHF
TRBV18	TRBJ2-7	-	-	TGTGCCAGCTCACCAGCCGCGGGGGCCGACGAGCAGTACTTC	CASSPAAGADEQYF
TRBV7-9	TRBJ1-2	-	-	TGTGCCAGCAGCTCGGGGGGGTCCGACACCTTC	CASSSGGSDTF
TRBV11-2	TRBJ1-1	-	-	TGTGCCAGTAGACAAGAGATGAACACTGAAGCTTTCTTT	CASRQEMNTEAFF
TRBV27	TRBJ1-5	-	-	TGTGCCAGCAGTCCAGGGCCAGGGAGCAATCAGCCCCAGCATTTT	CASSPGPGSNQPQHF
TRBV24-1	TRBJ2-5	-	-	TGTGCCACCAGTGATAAACAGGGCGACCAAGAGACCCAGTACTTC	CATSDKQGDQETQYF
TRBV11-3	TRBJ2-7	-	-	TGTGCCAGCAGCTTCCTCTCACTAGCTCTCAACTCCTACGAGCAGTACTTC	CASSFLSLALNSYEQYF
TRBV7-9	TRBJ1-5	-	-	TGTGCCAGCAGCTTAAGGTCGGGGCAGCCCCAGCATTTT	CASSLRSGQPQHF
TRBV12-3/TRBV12-4	TRBJ1-5	-	-	TGTGCCAGCACTAACAGGGGCAATCAGCCCCAGCATTTT	CASTNRGNQPQHF
TRBV6-5	TRBJ1-3	-	-	TGTGCCAGCAGTTACTCCCCGGGGTCTGGAAACACCATATATTTT	CASSYSPGSGNTIYF
TRBV30	TRBJ2-7	-	-	TGTGCCCGGTCTGGAGTTGAAATCTACGAGCAGTACTTC	CARSGVEIYEQYF
TRBV18	TRBJ2-5	-	-	TGTGCCAGCTCACCAAGAACAGACCAAGAGACCCAGTACTTC	CASSPRTDQETQYF
TRBV18	TRBJ2-5	-	-	TGTGCCAGCTCACCACTGCAGGGCACCCAAGAGACCCAGTACTTC	CASSPLQGTQETQYF
TRBV28	TRBJ2-3	-	once	TGTGCCAGCAGTTTACCAGGGGTTTCTACGCAGTATTTT	CASSLPGVSTQYF
TRBV7-9	TRBJ2-3	-	-	TGTGCCAGCAGCTTAGCGGACTCCACAGATACGCAGTATTTT	CASSLADSTDTQYF
TRBV27	TRBJ2-1	TRBD2	-	TGTGCCAGCAGTTTAGGCCCCTTTGCGGGAGGGTCGGGGAATGAGCAGTTCTTC	CASSLGPFAGGSGNEQFF
TRBV11-2	TRBJ2-5	TRBD1	-	TGTGCCAGCAGCCCAGGGGGCAGGGAAGAGACCCAGTACTTC	CASSPGGREETQYF
TRBV12-5	TRBJ2-6	TRBD2	-	TGTGCTAGTGGTATCGTATCGGGACTAGCGGGAGGGCTTTCCGGGGCCAACGTCCTGACTTTC	CASGIVSGLAGGLSGANVLTF
TRBV11-2	TRBJ2-2	-	-	TGTGCCAGCAGCCAGGACACCGGGGAGCTGTTTTTT	CASSQDTGELFF
TRBV21-1	TRBJ1-6	-	-	TGTGCCAGCAGCAAAGCAGCAAATTCACCCCTCCACTTT	CASSKAANSPLHF
TRBV29-1	TRBJ2-7	-	-	TGCAGCGTTGAAGGTGGCAGGAACGAGCAGTACTTC	CSVEGGRNEQYF
TRBV18	TRBJ1-4	-	-	TGTGCCAGCTCACCACGGGGCAGAAATGAAAAACTGTTTTTT	CASSPRGRNEKLFF
TRBV30	TRBJ2-7	TRBD1	-	TGTGCCTGGCTTTTACCTTCAGGGACAGGGGGCATCTACGAGCAGTACTTC	CAWLLPSGTGGIYEQYF
TRBV28	TRBJ2-7	TRBD2	-	TGTGCCAGCAGTTTCAGGCGGGAGGTTTACGAGCAGTACTTC	CASSFRREVYEQYF
TRBV21-1	TRBJ1-5	-	-	TGTGCCAGCACCCCCGGACAGGGCGAAGAGGGAATTAGCAATCAGCCCCAGCATTTT	CASTPGQGEEGISNQPQHF
TRBV19	TRBJ2-5	-	-	TGTGCCAGTAGCCCGACTCGGACTTACCAAGAGACCCAGTACTTC	CASSPTRTYQETQYF
TRBV28	TRBJ1-2	-	-	TGTGCCAGCAGTTCAAACAGACGCTCAGGCTACACCTTC	CASSSNRRSGYTF
TRBV28	TRBJ2-7	-	-	TGTGCCAGCAGTTTTCTGGGCAGCTCCTACGAGCAGTACTTC	CASSFLGSSYEQYF
TRBV7-2	TRBJ2-3	-	-	TGTGCCAGCAGCTTAGCGCTTCTGCGGTCTAGCACAGATACGCAGTATTTT	CASSLALLRSSTDTQYF
TRBV3-1/TRBV3-2	TRBJ2-5	-	-	TGTGCCAGCAGCTCGCGCTCGGGGGAGACCCAGTACTTC	CASSSRSGETQYF
TRBV29-1	TRBJ2-2	TRBD1	-	TGCAGCGCCAGACAGGGGACCGGGGAGCTGTTTTTT	CSARQGTGELFF
TRBV7-2	TRBJ2-5	-	-	TGTGCCAGCAGCCGGGTCAACCAGCAAGAGACCCAGTACTTC	CASSRVNQQETQYF
TRBV25-1	TRBJ1-4	TRBD1	few	TGTGCCAGCAGCTTCGGACAGGGGGCTCTGTTTTTT	CASSFGQGALFF
TRBV4-1	TRBJ1-1	-	-	TGCGCCAGCAGCCAACAACAGGGTTTGGCTGAAGCTTTCTTT	CASSQQQGLAEAFF
TRBV28	TRBJ1-5	TRBD1	once	TGTGCCAGCAGTTTACTCCAGGGGGCGGGTGGTCAGCCCCAGCATTTT	CASSLLQGAGGQPQHF
TRBV5-5	TRBJ1-5	-	-	TGTGCCAGCAGCTTGGGATTTGGCGGAAATCAGCCCCAGCATTTT	CASSLGFGGNQPQHF